The 17 T cell receptor beta chains listed next were all sequenced from one sample in a study of radiation and T cells in renal cell carcinoma. The method was immunoSEQ multiplex PCR; TCRdb's version includes in-frame clones alone and lacks a portion of them. The sample carries about 73,000 clones, around 78% recorded once. Indicated time point: blood 4 weeks post-SBRT, at nephrectomy. Stated treatment: 15 Gy SBRT to primary tumor, nephrectomy 4 weeks later. The material sequenced was blood, taken from a patient whose treatment included radiotherapy and nephrectomy. These receptors originate from a woman aged 55-75 years with renal cell carcinoma.

The J gene is TRBJ2-7, the V gene TRBV18; 9 nucleotides agree with TRBD1. CDR3 length: 14 residues. Looked up from germline, CDR1 is KGHSH and CDR2 is LQKENI. Losses at the gene ends were 5 bases for V and 4 bases for J; bases not matched to a gene: 6. The CDR3 sequence: CASSYLGQGYEQYF. The CDR3 DNA reads as TGTGCCAGCTCATATTTGGGACAGGGTTACGAGCAGTACTTC.

This chain joins TRBV18 and TRBJ2-1; TRBD2 is a possible D gene (5 bases). In germline, CDR1 is KGHSH, CDR2 LQKENI. Trimming took off 5 bases at V and 10 bases at J, with 9 bases between the two ends. The CDR3 consists of 11 residues. The chain's CDR3 is CASSLTGEQFF. The CDR3 coding sequence is TGTGCCAGCTCATTAACGGGGGAGCAGTTCTTC.

The J gene is TRBJ2-7, the V gene TRBV5-5, with TRBD2 identical over 10 bases. The germline CDR1 and CDR2 sequences are SGHKS and YYEKEE (reference sequence). V lost 2 bases and J lost 3; bases outside the gene matches: 5. The CDR3 is 15 amino acids. The CDR3 region has the DNA TGTGCCAGCAGCTTCTCTAGCGGGAGAGTCTACGAGCAGTACTTC. This sequence encodes CASSFSSGRVYEQYF.

The chain has TRBV10-3 and TRBJ2-3, with D perhaps assigned TRBD1 or TRBD2 (5 bases each). V lost 0 bases, J lost 0 bases, and 10 bases lay in between. The germline V gene encodes CDR1 ENHRY and CDR2 SYGVKD. The CDR3 loop spans 16 amino acids. The CDR3 spells CAISESKGSSTDTQYF. The CDR3 DNA sequence: TGTGCCATCAGTGAGTCGAAGGGGAGTAGCACAGATACGCAGTATTTT.

This clone was counted only a few times. The chain joins TRBV28 to TRBJ1-1; 9 bases are a match to TRBD1. The J segment lost 5 bases and the V segment lost 4 bases, leaving 5 bases of the junction unmatched. The germline CDR1 and CDR2 sequences are MDHEN and SYDVKM. The CDR3 runs 14 residues. The CDR3 nucleotides are TGTGCCAGCAGTTGGGGACAGGGATCTACTGAAGCTTTCTTT. It is translated as CASSWGQGSTEAFF.

CDR3 DNA: TGTGCCAGCAGTGAGATGCCACCAGGACTAGCCGCCTACGAGCAGTACTTC. It translates to CASSEMPPGLAAYEQYF. V is TRBV6-1 and J is TRBJ2-5, with 8 bases matching TRBD2. The J call may be faulty, since TRBJ2-7 better matches the DNA end. The CDR3 totals 17 residues. Per the germline V gene, CDR1 is MNHNS and CDR2 is SASEGT.

Concerning this clone: Other DNA sequences in the same sample also yield this CDR3. The chain recombines TRBV5-1 with TRBJ2-1, with TRBD2 identical over 12 bases. CDR1 and CDR2 (germline): SGHRS, YFSETQ. V dropped 0 bases and J dropped 7; count of bases not matched to a gene: 2. This CDR3 region has 15 residues. The CDR3: CASSLGTSGANEQFF. CDR3 nucleotide sequence: TGCGCCAGCAGCTTGGGGACTAGCGGGGCAAATGAGCAGTTCTTC.

The chain recombines TRBV29-1 with TRBJ1-1, with D possibly being TRBD1 (5 bases). Trimming removed 7 bases at V and 5 bases at J, with 11 bases between. The germline gives CDR1 SQVTM, CDR2 ANQGSEA. This CDR3 has 11 amino acids. The CDR3 DNA reads TGCAGCGAGCGGACACGTACTGAAGCTTTCTTT. Protein: CSERTRTEAFF.

V usage is TRBV10-2 and J usage is TRBJ1-1; D is unresolved. From germline, CDR1 is WSHSY and CDR2 SAAADI. This CDR3 contains 14 residues. V was shortened by 0 bases and J by 4 bases, with 9 bases between the two germline ends. The chain's CDR3 is CASSESLGSTEAFF. The CDR3 nucleotides are TGCGCCAGCAGTGAGTCGTTAGGAAGCACTGAAGCTTTCTTT.

The chain combines TRBV12-5 with TRBJ2-7; 11 nucleotides align to TRBD1. The CDR3 has 13 amino acids. CDR1 and CDR2 from the germline V gene are LGHNT and FRNRAP. V lost 6 bases to trimming and J lost 3 bases; unmatched junction nucleotides: 1. The CDR3 region has the DNA TGTGCTAGTGGGGGGACAGGGGGCTACGAGCAGTACTTC. Translating it yields CASGGTGGYEQYF.

This clone has ten or more counts. The chain has TRBV9 and TRBJ1-1; tentatively, D is TRBD1 (6 bases). Per germline, CDR1 SGDLS and CDR2 YYNGEE. The CDR3 is 13 residues long. V lost 4 bases to trimming and J lost 8 bases, with 15 bases between them. This chain's CDR3 is CASSPGTNREAFF. For the CDR3, the DNA is TGTGCCAGCAGCCCAGGGACAAACAGAGAAGCTTTCTTT. Looking up the rest from reference TRBV9 and TRBJ1-1 gives the full variable domain: DSGVTQTPKHLITATGQRVTLRCSPRSGDLSVYWYQQSLDQGLQFLIQYYNGEERAKGNILERFSAQQFPDLHSELNLSSLELGDSALYFCASSPGTNREAFFGQGTRLTVV.

The chain joins TRBV18 to TRBJ1-2; 11 nucleotides agree with TRBD1. With 3 bases clipped from V and 6 bases from J, the junction kept 9 bases outside the gene matches. Germline CDR1 and CDR2: KGHSH and LQKENI. CDR3 length: 16 amino acids. CDR3 residues: CASSPVGQGALNGYTF. CDR3 coding DNA: TGTGCCAGCTCACCTGTTGGACAGGGGGCATTGAATGGCTACACCTTC. The whole variable domain, remainder taken from reference TRBV18 and TRBJ1-2, is NAGVMQNPRHLVRRRGQEARLRCSPMKGHSHVYWYRQLPEEGLKFMVYLQKENIIDESGMPKERFSAEFPKEGPSILRIQQVVRGDSAAYFCASSPVGQGALNGYTFGSGTRLTVV.

V is TRBV6-1 and J is TRBJ2-5, with TRBD2 matching 9 bases. This CDR3 has 13 amino acids. J lost 14 bases, V lost 3 bases, and 10 bases had no gene match. Germline V CDR1 and CDR2: MNHNS, SASEGT. CDR3 DNA sequence: TGTGCCAGCAGTGACGGTAATCTAGCGGGGCGATACTTC. It codes for CASSDGNLAGRYF.

A word on this clone: Other nucleotide sequences in the sample specify the same CDR3. In DNA form, the CDR3 reads TGTGCCAGCAGCTTAACTAGCGGGGGAGAGACCCAGTACTTC. Translated, it gives CASSLTSGGETQYF. The chain joins TRBV5-4 to TRBJ2-5, with TRBD2 identical over 11 bases. Germline V gene data show CDR1 as SGHNT and CDR2 as YYREEE (reference sequence). V lost 2 bases to trimming and J lost 4 bases; unmatched junction nucleotides: 1. CDR3 length equals 14 residues.

J is TRBJ1-6 and V is TRBV6-5; unclear D gene. V lost 8 bases and J lost 3, with 8 bases in between. The length of the CDR3 is 13 residues. In germline, CDR1 is MNHEY, CDR2 SVGAGI. The CDR3 protein is CASSDVYNSPLHF. CDR3 coding DNA: TGTGCCAGCTCGGACGTCTATAATTCACCCCTCCACTTT.

The J gene is TRBJ2-3, the V gene TRBV21-1; the table calls TRBD2, which could not be checked here. TRBV21-1 is tagged as a pseudogene. This CDR3 has 16 residues. The CDR3 is CASTRDSKASTDTQYF. The CDR3 DNA reads TGTGCCAGCACCAGGGACTCGAAGGCGAGCACAGATACGCAGTATTTT.

V gene TRBV19 combines with J gene TRBJ2-5; the D is unclear. Germline CDR1 and CDR2: LNHDA and SQIVND (reference sequence). The V end was cut by 4 bases, the J end by 1 base, with 10 bases between. The CDR3 sequence is 14 residues long. The DNA of the CDR3 is TGTGCCAGTAGTACCCGTTATTCCCAAGAGACCCAGTACTTC. This sequence encodes CASSTRYSQETQYF.